This T cell receptor beta chain is from a study of OX40 agonist ivuxolimab in advanced cancers. Here immunoSEQ multiplex PCR was the method, and the copy in TCRdb shows in-frame clones only, minus some. The sample yields around 86,000 clones, roughly 80% seen once. This CDR3 has 14 amino acids. The V end was cut by 0 bases, the J end by 1 base, with 6 bases between. Looked up from germline, CDR1 is MNHEY and CDR2 is SVGAGI. This clone was counted once. This specimen consisted of CD4+ or CD8+ T cells sorted from blood, obtained in a trial of the OX40 agonist ivuxolimab. This sequence joins TRBV6-5 and TRBJ1-1; D is uncertain. The TCR sequence derives from an adult with an advanced solid tumor such as melanoma, head and neck, liver or kidney cancer. Here the CDR3 DNA reads TGTGCCAGCAGTTACTCAGACGCGAACACTGAAGCTTTCTTT. Translating it yields CASSYSDANTEAFF.